What follows describes a single TCR beta chain. The antigen is not known. The data were obtained in a study of response to subunit inactivated influenza vaccine. The study's findings and limits: After each seasonal influenza vaccination, few new T cells are recruited, the authors suggested.

TCRdb recomputed calls from the RT-PCR reads with MiXCR, one row per CDR3 protein. The sample shows 550,000 to 800,000 distinct CDR3 sequences, 15% to 17% of them seen only once. Germline values: CDR1 GTSNPN, CDR2 SVGIG (reference sequence). The CDR3 loop spans 14 amino acids. The V gene lost 2 bases and the J gene lost 0 bases, with 11 bases spanning the gap. The chain couples TRBV30 to TRBJ2-7; D might be TRBD1 (7 bases). The TCR originated in a man aged 50-60 years who received an inactivated influenza vaccine. The source was PBMCs from blood, collected less than 13 days after vaccination. The CDR3 sequence is CAWSPGGHSYEQYF. CDR3 nucleotide sequence: TGTGCCTGGAGTCCAGGGGGGCACTCCTACGAGCAGTACTTC.